The 19 T cell receptor beta chains in this list originate from one sample, sequenced in a study of PD-1 blockade in classical Hodgkin lymphoma. Every single patient, without exception, relapsed after autologous stem cell transplantation, and brentuximab vedotin exposure varied. Data came from immunoSEQ multiplex PCR; TCRdb stores just in-frame clones and leaves some out. The data hold 75,000 to 100,000 clones, with roughly 84% observed a single time. Sample: peripheral blood mononuclear cells (PBMCs), taken at baseline. These receptors were obtained from a human donor with classical Hodgkin lymphoma.

The V and J genes are TRBV5-4 and TRBJ2-7, with D unclear. Trimming pared 1 base from V and 2 bases from J, leaving 7 bases between. From germline, CDR1 is SGHNT and CDR2 YYREEE (reference sequence). The CDR3 contains 13 residues. CDR3 nucleotide sequence: TGTGCCAGCAGCTTGTGGTCGACCTACGAGCAGTACTTC. Translated, it gives CASSLWSTYEQYF.

The rearrangement uses TRBV28 and TRBJ2-2, with 9 bases fitting TRBD2. The J segment lost 2 bases and the V segment lost 4 bases, leaving 8 bases of the junction unmatched. The germline gives CDR1 MDHEN, CDR2 SYDVKM. CDR3 length equals 17 residues. The CDR3 DNA sequence: TGTGCCAGCAGTTATAGCGGGAGCCCCCGAAACACCGGGGAGCTGTTTTTT. Its translation: CASSYSGSPRNTGELFF.

The rearrangement uses TRBV28 and TRBJ2-2; no firm D call. With 4 bases removed from V and 2 bases from J, the gap between germline ends came to 11 bases. This CDR3 region has 15 residues. Germline CDR1 MDHEN, CDR2 SYDVKM. CDR3: CASSSPGSNTGELFF. The CDR3 nucleotides are TGTGCCAGCAGTTCTCCAGGCTCTAACACCGGGGAGCTGTTTTTT.

Only one count was recorded for this clone. This chain links TRBV10-3 with TRBJ2-7; 14 bases fit TRBD2. The CDR3 length is 17 residues. V trimming: 2 bases; J trimming: 4 bases; junction bases outside the gene matches: 7. Germline CDR1 is ENHRY and CDR2 is SYGVKD. The CDR3 DNA follows: TGTGCCATCAGTGAGCATGGGACTAGCGGGAGACGGTACGAGCAGTACTTC. Amino acid sequence: CAISEHGTSGRRYEQYF.

This sequence joins TRBV7-9 and TRBJ2-7; 7 positions agree with TRBD1. CDR1 is SEHNR, CDR2 FQNEAQ, per germline (reference sequence). Unmatched junction bases numbered 6, after V lost 0 bases and J lost 7 bases. The CDR3 is 14 residues long. For the CDR3, the DNA is TGTGCCAGCAGCTTAGCCTCAGGGGGAATGGAGCAGTACTTC. This gives the protein CASSLASGGMEQYF.

The chain links TRBV5-6 to TRBJ1-1, with a possible D match to TRBD1 (6 bases). The CDR3 totals 13 residues. Trimming left V 3 bases short and J 7 bases short, with 13 bases between. Germline CDR1 SGHDT, CDR2 YYEEEE. CDR3 region: CASSSVGDNEAFF. The CDR3 coding sequence is TGTGCCAGCAGCTCCGTGGGGGACAATGAAGCTTTCTTT.

The genes are TRBV9 and TRBJ2-1; 7 bases align to TRBD1. The germline V gene has CDR1 SGDLS and CDR2 YYNGEE. Trimming at V came to 4 bases and at J to 4 bases, leaving 5 bases not matched to a gene. CDR3 length: 14 residues. The CDR3: CASSPQQGYNEQFF. CDR3 nucleotides: TGTGCCAGCAGCCCCCAACAGGGGTACAATGAGCAGTTCTTC.

This clone was counted a few times. The V call is TRBV5-4, the J call TRBJ2-1, with D possibly called TRBD1 or TRBD2 (5 bases each). This CDR3 is 15 amino acids long. Germline values: CDR1 SGHNT, CDR2 YYREEE (reference sequence). Trimming removed 3 bases at V and 4 bases at J, with 14 bases between. The CDR3 region has the DNA TGTGCCAGCAGCTCGATAGGCGAGGGGTACAATGAGCAGTTCTTC. Translated, it gives CASSSIGEGYNEQFF. The full variable domain, completed using reference TRBV5-4 and TRBJ2-1, is ETGVTQSPTHLIKTRGQQVTLRCSSQSGHNTVSWYQQALGQGPQFIFQYYREEENGRGNFPPRFSGLQFPNYSSELNVNALELDDSALYLCASSSIGEGYNEQFFGPGTRLTVL.

The chain recombines TRBV5-1 with TRBJ2-2; 9 bases match TRBD1. The trim removed 1 base at V and 4 bases at J, leaving 5 bases unmatched. The CDR3 is 16 residues long. Germline lookup yields CDR1 SGHRS and CDR2 YFSETQ. CDR3 sequence (DNA): TGCGCCAGCAGCTTGAGGGGACAGGGTATCACCGGGGAGCTGTTTTTT. Translated, it gives CASSLRGQGITGELFF.

This clone was counted once. This chain uses TRBV11-3 with TRBJ1-4; D gene unclear. V dropped 4 bases and J dropped 4 bases, with 13 bases sitting between them. CDR1 and CDR2 (germline): SGHNT, YENEEA. CDR3 length: 15 residues. The CDR3 bases are TGTGCCAGCAGCTCCACCCCAGGTCTTAATGAAAAACTGTTTTTT. Protein: CASSSTPGLNEKLFF. Full variable domain (missing parts from reference TRBV11-3 and TRBJ1-4): EAGVVQSPRYKIIEKKQPVAFWCNPISGHNTLYWYLQNLGQGPELLIRYENEEAVDDSQLPKDRFSAERLKGVDSTLKIQPAELGDSAVYLCASSSTPGLNEKLFFGSGTQLSVL.

The rearrangement links TRBV14 to TRBJ2-3; TRBD2 matches at 14 bases. J lost 6 bases, V lost 4 bases, and 3 bases had no gene match. The CDR3 has 15 residues. From germline, CDR1 is SGHDN and CDR2 FVKESK. CDR3 DNA sequence: TGTGCCAGCAGCCCCTGGACTAGCGGGGGGGATACGCAGTATTTT. Translation gives CASSPWTSGGDTQYF.

The chain employs TRBV19 and TRBJ2-7; 11 bases map to TRBD2. V lost 5 bases and J lost 7; bases outside the gene matches: 10. Germline values: CDR1 LNHDA, CDR2 SQIVND (reference sequence). The CDR3 has 15 residues. As DNA, the CDR3 is TGTGCCAGTAGTTCCCGACTAGCGGGAATATGGGAGCAGTACTTC. This sequence encodes CASSSRLAGIWEQYF.

The genes are TRBV6-1 and TRBJ2-3; maybe TRBD2 (7 bases). V was trimmed by 8 bases and J by 6 bases, leaving 18 bases between them. This CDR3 is built from 14 residues. The germline CDR1 and CDR2 sequences are MNHNS and SASEGT. The CDR3: CASGLWGGADTQYF. The CDR3, as DNA: TGTGCCAGCGGTCTGTGGGGGGGGGCGGATACGCAGTATTTT.

The J gene is TRBJ2-2, the V gene TRBV7-2; either TRBD1 or TRBD2 may supply D (5 bases each). This CDR3 comprises 17 residues. Germline-derived CDR1 and CDR2 are SGHTA and FQGNSA. Trimming removed 1 base at V and 0 bases at J, with 12 bases between. The CDR3 DNA follows: TGTGCCAGCAGCTTAGTTGGGGGACCTTCGAACACCGGGGAGCTGTTTTTT. Translated: CASSLVGGPSNTGELFF.

The chain has TRBV29-1 and TRBJ2-7, with 9 bases that match TRBD1. V lost 3 bases, J lost 6 bases, and 9 bases stayed unmatched. The V gene's germline CDR1 is SQVTM and CDR2 ANQGSEA. This CDR3 is built from 14 residues. CDR3 region: CSVDTGGGSSEQYF. CDR3 nucleotides: TGCAGCGTTGACACAGGGGGCGGTTCTAGCGAGCAGTACTTC.

V usage is TRBV18 and J usage is TRBJ1-1; D ambiguous. Trimming removed 3 bases at V and 1 base at J, with 6 bases between. CDR3 length: 13 amino acids. The germline V gene has CDR1 KGHSH and CDR2 LQKENI. CDR3 loop: CASSPAGNTEAFF. The CDR3 nucleotides read TGTGCCAGCTCACCGGCGGGGAACACTGAAGCTTTCTTT.

The rearrangement links TRBV4-1 to TRBJ1-4, with D perhaps matching TRBD1 (6 bases). CDR3 length: 13 amino acids. CDR1 and CDR2 (germline): MGHRA, YSYEKL. The V end was cut by 1 base, the J end by 10 bases, with 10 bases between. The CDR3 region has the DNA TGCGCCAGCAGCCAAGCAGGGGTGGTAAAACTGTTTTTT. Encoded protein: CASSQAGVVKLFF.

The V gene is TRBV4-2, the J gene TRBJ2-1, with 11 nucleotides matching TRBD2. V lost 1 base to trimming and J lost 6 bases; unmatched junction nucleotides: 8. CDR1 and CDR2 from the germline V gene are LGHNA and YNFKEQ. CDR3 size: 17 residues. The chain's CDR3 is CASSQGPLAGGFNEQFF. Written as DNA, the CDR3 is TGTGCCAGCAGCCAAGGCCCCCTAGCGGGAGGTTTCAATGAGCAGTTCTTC.

The chain uses TRBV7-2 and TRBJ1-5, with D perhaps TRBD1 (6 bases). Germline V gives CDR1 SGHTA, CDR2 FQGNSA. This CDR3 comprises 16 residues. V was cut by 5 bases and J by 4 bases, with 18 bases left in between. CDR3 in amino acids: CASSRRLGQINQPQHF. Written as DNA, the CDR3 is TGTGCCAGCAGCCGCCGACTCGGACAGATTAATCAGCCCCAGCATTTT.